This TCR beta chain was captured by sequencing in a study of cytomegalovirus exposure and HLA in healthy donors (dated by TCRdb to the late 2010s). In terms of the full investigation: An earlier analysis of 587 of the donors reported about 260 Gb of sequence data and 117 million unique TCR beta sequences obtained from about 179 million T cells. Approximately 310 gigabases of sequencing data and roughly 80 million unique TCR sequences made up an early release that covered around 640 HLA-typed donors. Among the approximately 400 genotyped donors, approximately 76% belonged to the genetic ancestry cluster associated with self-reported Caucasian donors. The study was designed to test whether signatures of past pathogen exposure could be identified by cataloging public T cell receptors. The T cell repertoires of around 730 subjects were profiled by immunosequencing and related to cytomegalovirus serostatus. A separate validation cohort of approximately 130 different subjects was used in addition to the approximately 700-subject first cohort. To predict cytomegalovirus infection status, the study brought together high-throughput TCR immunosequencing, statistical association of individual TCRs with disease status, and machine learning. In a later analysis, previously published TCR beta repertoires from fewer than 750 donors were re-analyzed and high-resolution HLA genotyping was added so that TCR occurrence patterns could be studied. The later analysis used no new phenotypic data to find candidate immune exposures, relying instead on TCR beta sequences and their occurrence across donors. An earlier analysis of several hundred of the donors applied high-throughput TCR beta sequencing to assess whether each TCR beta V gene segment acted as functional or pseudogenic. Alongside the repertoire data, information on donor age, sex, ethnicity and CMV serostatus was compiled. Genome-wide SNP genotypes for about three fifths of the 666 donors were used in a later genetic analysis, which treated that subset as a discovery cohort. All discovery cohort repertoires had been generated using a single sequencing platform. Both class I and class II loci were covered by HLA typing, at four-digit resolution. Typing coverage differed by locus: A, B, C, DRB1 and DQB1 were typed in about 620-630 donors, DQA1 in about 510, DPA1 in nearly 610, and DPB1 in 450 to 480. A handful of DR-DQ haplotypes were handled as single units for association and clustering because linkage in the cohort was strong. Among around 400 genotyped donors of the cohort, an average of roughly 230,000 unique TCR beta nucleotide sequences was sequenced per donor, of which about 19% were non-productive. General findings and caveats noted by the study authors: Because some donors lacked HLA typing at each locus, the association tests relied only on the typed subset. Across donors, most TCR sequences were observed very rarely, whereas some public TCRs were present in many individuals. CMV serostatus was the only immune exposure information available for the cohort. A further reported finding was that TCR beta sequences accurately predicted the HLA-A and HLA-B alleles for most subjects in the first cohort. Correlated functional status among segregating V segments might reflect linkage disequilibrium, but an unknown experimental factor could not be ruled out. In both the original and validation cohorts, the classifier was reported to diagnose cytomegalovirus status with high specificity and sensitivity. In vitro tests confirmed that a few of the cytomegalovirus-associated TCR beta chains recognize cytomegalovirus antigens. Strong co-occurrence of HLA alleles, especially DR and DQ, made assigning TCR associations to individual alleles difficult. Compared with the approximately 670-donor mean, donors in an Asian-associated ancestry cluster had fewer N-insertions in productive TCRs, according to a later genetic analysis. In a later genetic analysis, a missense DCLRE1C variant was associated with V-gene and J-gene trimming of TCR beta chains, and the association was replicated in an independent cohort. A later analysis reported that several top co-occurrence clusters appeared linked to parvovirus B19, influenza, CMV and Epstein-Barr virus. In a later analysis, HLA-associated TCR beta chains showed more clonal expansion and lower generation probabilities than non-associated chains that were equally common. Sequencing depth was assumed to be roughly uniform across donors in the presence/absence analyses, though that assumption may not hold. The earlier analysis of around 600 of the donors excluded over 15 rarely observed V segments, including chromosome 9 orphons, because counts were too low. The authors suggested that the approach could potentially be generalized to other disease states and immunological phenotypes. Some IMGT-functional V segments, including TRBV6-2 and TRBV6-3, could not be distinguished by the 87-base-pair reads and were therefore excluded. A total of roughly 160 TCR beta chains were listed by the study as associated with cytomegalovirus. A later analysis found that most CMV-associated TCR beta chains appeared HLA-restricted, with HLA associations seemingly driven largely by CMV exposure. In a later analysis, the rate of TCR association differed among HLA loci, with DRB1 alleles having the most associated TCRs and HLA-C alleles having the fewest. This cohort had only TCR beta chains sequenced, and the lack of alpha or paired-chain data limited which features could be detected. In a later analysis, over 15,000 TCR beta sequences were associated with specific HLA alleles at a false discovery rate of 0.05. In an earlier analysis of under 600 of the donors, most TCR beta V segments were observed in productive rearrangements about 90% or about 30% of the time, broadly matching IMGT annotations. A group of highly shared sequence variants was considered likely to be a technical artifact of the sequencing pipeline.

In regard to this clone: Its target antigen remains unknown. Base qualities are not at hand, and no much larger clone is one base apart.

The library relied on the immunoSEQ multiplex PCR assay. For the multiplex PCR, a mixture combining 60 forward primers for TCR Vbeta segments and 13 reverse primers for TCR Jbeta segments was used. The CDR3 region of rearranged TCR beta genes was amplified from genomic DNA with a multiplex PCR assay. On the Illumina HiSeq System, the amplified TCR beta libraries were sequenced as 87-base-pair reads. The study's own analysis went as follows. Across the roughly 670 repertoires, a later analysis counted 60 million to 90 million unique TCR beta chains, roughly 11 million of which were shared by at least two donors. A nearest-neighbor algorithm error-corrected the raw reads and collapsed the reads into unique sequences, merging closely related sequences to remove PCR and sequencing errors. To assign V, D and J gene segments, CDR3 sequences were aligned to IMGT reference sequences. For a sequence to be retained, at least a six-nucleotide match to both a V gene segment and a J gene segment was required. Rearrangements were called productive when the CDR3 lacked stop codons and stayed in frame with V and J; all others were non-productive. CDR3 was defined according to IMGT convention as the region running from the second conserved V-encoded cysteine to the conserved J-encoded phenylalanine. Sequences without an unambiguous match to a single V gene segment were excluded from the earlier analysis of a few hundred of the donors. An earlier analysis of a few hundred of the donors classified V segments as functional when productive rearrangements were above 56.7% and as segregating when the standard deviation between donors was above 5%. A statistical classification framework was developed to diagnose cytomegalovirus status using the catalog of TCR beta chain sequences. In a later analysis, V and J genes were assigned by comparing TCR nucleotide sequences against IMGT/GENE-DB human TR gene sequences. A later analysis assigned CDR3 sequences and most-parsimonious VDJ recombination scenarios with the TCRdist pipeline. In a later analysis, every TCR beta chain was defined by the combination of its CDR3 amino acid sequence and its V-gene family, and reads without a unique V-gene family were dropped. As a way to deal with suspected cross-contamination and a sequencing artifact, a later analysis dropped hundreds of nucleotide sequences that were highly shared and had low generation probability. In a later analysis, a clonal expansion index for each public chain was calculated from normalized within-repertoire ranks of inferred template counts. In a later analysis, generation probabilities were computed using a VDJ recombination model fitted to out-of-frame rearrangements, and the results were checked against IGoR. In a later analysis, hypergeometric tests were used to score TCR-TCR, TCR-HLA and TCR-CMV co-occurrence, with a repertoire-size bias correction applied to TCR pairs. In a later analysis, false discovery rates were estimated by permuting HLA or CMV assignments 20 times. In a later analysis, co-occurring TCRs were grouped using DBSCAN, with TCRdist sequence similarity added in when clustering inside HLA-allele-positive subsets. For co-occurrence clustering, repertoires with fewer than 30,000 or more than 120,000 public chains were excluded, along with several repertoires with anomalous nucleotide sharing. The immuneACCESS repertoire file appears here via TCRdb, limited to in-frame rearrangements. These files lack a portion of the clones; in checked studies, under half of the deficit traces to unresolved V genes, and the cause of the others is not known. The V and J calls and clone size come from that table; D and trimming were worked out from the DNA. The sample yields about 160,000 clones; about 72% were counted once. Of the sample, over 1.1% falls within the top ten clones.

In total, 630 or so healthy bone marrow donors made up the cohort. At the time of sampling, every cohort member was nominally healthy, though immune exposures that went unrecorded were likely present. The donor tested CMV seronegative, placing the donor among the roughly 340 seronegative members of the cohort. A peripheral blood sample was provided by each donor, and peripheral blood mononuclear cells were used for TCR beta sequencing. The Qiagen DNeasy Blood Extraction Kit was used to extract genomic DNA from the blood cell samples. The germline V gene yields KGHSH for CDR1 and LQKENI for CDR2. The V end gives up 3 bases and the J end 1 base, leaving 9 bases in the junction not matched to a gene. From its cysteine to its phenylalanine, the CDR3 spans 17 amino acids. Here the CDR3 DNA is all that survives: 51 bases in frame from base 1.

The receptor chain draws on TRBV18 and TRBJ2-5, with 9 junctional bases fitting TRBD2. Sequenced: PBMCs. The source is a man in his sixties in good health and CMV-seronegative. The nucleotide sequence reads TGTGCCAGCTCACCTCGCCAAGCGGGGGGCTCCCAAGAGACCCAGTACTTC. This codes for CASSPRQAGGSQETQYF.